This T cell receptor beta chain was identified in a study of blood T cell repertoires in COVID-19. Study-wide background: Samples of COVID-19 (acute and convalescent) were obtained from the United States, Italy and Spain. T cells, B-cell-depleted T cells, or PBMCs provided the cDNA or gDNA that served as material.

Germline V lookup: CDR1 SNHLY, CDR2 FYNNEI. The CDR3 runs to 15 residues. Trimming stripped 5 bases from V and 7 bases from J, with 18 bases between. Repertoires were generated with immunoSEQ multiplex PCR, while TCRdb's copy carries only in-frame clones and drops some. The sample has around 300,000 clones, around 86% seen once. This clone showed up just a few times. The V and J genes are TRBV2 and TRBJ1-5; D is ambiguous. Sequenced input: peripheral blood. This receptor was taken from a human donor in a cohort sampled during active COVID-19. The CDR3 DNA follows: TGTGCCAGCAGTTCCCTCGTGAGCTCAGGCCAGCCCCAGCATTTT. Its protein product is CASSSLVSSGQPQHF.